This T cell receptor (beta chain) was observed in a study of vaccination and CD4 T cells after COVID-19. Study details: Post-COVID draws came a median approximately 100 days after diagnosis (range 35 to 161).

This CDR3 spans 15 amino acids. CDR1 MNHNS and CDR2 SASEGT come from the germline V gene. The J segment lost 3 bases and the V segment lost 2 bases, leaving 4 bases of the junction unmatched. As for this clonotype: Its target is not known.

The assay that was used to sequence DNA from cultured CD4+ T cells was the Oncomine TCR Beta short-read assay. TCRdb re-called the PCR reads with MiXCR, one entry per CDR3 protein. The sample lists 15,000 to 20,000 distinct CDR3 sequences, 47% occurring once. Treatment defined: approximately nine-day PBMC culture with coronavirus spike peptide pools or control peptides (ViraFEST assay). The specimen comprised CD4+ T cells from blood, cultured in vitro, sampled before SARS-CoV-2 vaccination. This chain links TRBV6-1 with TRBJ1-5; 7 bases fit TRBD1. The TCR was taken from a human donor who had recovered from COVID-19. The CDR3 reads CASSELGQTNQPQHF. The CDR3, as DNA: TGTGCCAGCAGTGAATTGGGACAGACCAATCAGCCCCAGCATTTT.